The clone carrying this T cell receptor (beta chain) was counted once. No antigen is known for it. PCR employed 60 Vbeta and 13 Jbeta primers. In the authors' methods: About 88 million unique TCR beta chains, roughly 11 million of them shared, were counted by a later analysis. Sequencing used immunoSEQ multiplex PCR; TCRdb keeps in-frame clones, though not all of them. V, J and clone size are those of that table, while D and trimming were read from the DNA. The table shows 200,000 to 250,000 clones, with under 85% occurring only once. The sample belongs to a study of cytomegalovirus exposure and HLA in healthy donors. General study findings and limits: While the bulk of TCR sequences proved rare, some public TCRs turned up in many donors. Fewer N-insertions than the roughly 630-donor mean were reportedly shown by an Asian-associated ancestry cluster in a later analysis.

This clonotype was sampled from a man between 50 and 59 years old in good health and CMV-seronegative. Sequencing used PBMCs.

CDR3 sequence: CASRSGTANTEAFF. CDR3 bases: TGTGCCAGCAGATCCGGGACAGCGAACACTGAAGCTTTCTTT. The gene calls are TRBV7-9 and TRBJ1-1, with 7 bases matching TRBD1. CDR3 length: 14 amino acids. Germline CDR1 reads SEHNR; CDR2 reads FQNEAQ (reference sequence). The ends lost 6 bases at V and 1 base at J; junction bases unmatched: 5.